This entry describes one TCR delta chain. The antigen remains unidentified. This probably arose from a read error, given a far larger clone one base away. These data are taken from a study of gammadelta T cells in human blood. Points from the study as a whole: Polyclonal expansion of innate γδ T cells after birth appeared microbially driven.

TCRdb re-identified clones in the RT-PCR reads via CATT. This sample has around 760 delta-chain clones, with 56% found just once. CDR3 size: 13 residues. Germline CDR1 GEAIGNYY, CDR2 EKD. Losses at the gene ends were 0 bases for V and 7 bases for J; bases not matched to a gene: 1. This receptor was identified in a newborn. This chain uses TRDV2 with TRDJ2; 7 positions agree with TRDD3. Sequencing used Vgamma9Vdelta2 gamma-delta T cells from cord blood. The chain's CDR3 is CACDTRGIAQLFF. CDR3 DNA: TGTGCCTGTGACACCCGGGGGATAGCACAACTCTTCTTT.